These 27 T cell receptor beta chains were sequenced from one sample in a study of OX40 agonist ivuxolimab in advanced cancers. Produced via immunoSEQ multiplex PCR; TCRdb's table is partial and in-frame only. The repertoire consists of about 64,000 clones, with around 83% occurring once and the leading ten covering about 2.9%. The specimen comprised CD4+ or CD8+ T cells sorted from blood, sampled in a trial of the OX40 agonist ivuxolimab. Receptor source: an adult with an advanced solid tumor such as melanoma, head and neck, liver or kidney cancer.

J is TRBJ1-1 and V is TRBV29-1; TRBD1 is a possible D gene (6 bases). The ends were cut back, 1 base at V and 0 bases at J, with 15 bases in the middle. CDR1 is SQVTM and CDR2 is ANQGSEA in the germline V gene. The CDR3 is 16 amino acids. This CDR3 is CSVEVGGRYLNTEAFF. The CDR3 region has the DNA TGCAGCGTTGAAGTGGGGGGGCGGTACCTGAACACTGAAGCTTTCTTT.

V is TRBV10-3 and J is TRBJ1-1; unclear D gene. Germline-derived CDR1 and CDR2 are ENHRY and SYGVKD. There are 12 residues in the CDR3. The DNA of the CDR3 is TGTGCTGTCAAAACGCAGAACACTGAAGCTTTCTTT. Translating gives CAVKTQNTEAFF.

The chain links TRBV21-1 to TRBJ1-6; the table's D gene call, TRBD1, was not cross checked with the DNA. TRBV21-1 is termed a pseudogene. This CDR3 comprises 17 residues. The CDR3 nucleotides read TGTGCCAGCAGCAATTTTTGGACAGGGAAGAATAATTCACCCCTCCACTTT. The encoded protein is CASSNFWTGKNNSPLHF.

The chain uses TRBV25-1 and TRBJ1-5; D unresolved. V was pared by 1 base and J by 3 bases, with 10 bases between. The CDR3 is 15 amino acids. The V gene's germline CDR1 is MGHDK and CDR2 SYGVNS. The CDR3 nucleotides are TGTGCCAGCAGTGAATCGGCGTGGCACAATCAGCCCCAGCATTTT. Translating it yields CASSESAWHNQPQHF. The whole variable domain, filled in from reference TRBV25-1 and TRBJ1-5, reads EADIYQTPRYLVIGTGKKITLECSQTMGHDKMYWYQQDPGMELHLIHYSYGVNSTEKGDLSSESTVSRIRTEHFPLTLESARPSHTSQYLCASSESAWHNQPQHFGDGTRLSIL.

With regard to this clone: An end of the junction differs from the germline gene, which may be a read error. CDR3 protein: CPRELAGEGDTQYF. In DNA form, the CDR3 reads TGCCCCAGAGAACTAGCGGGGGAAGGGGATACGCAGTATTTT. The chain links TRBV5-1 to TRBJ2-3; 11 bases fit TRBD2. The V gene's germline CDR1 is SGHRS and CDR2 YFSETQ. This CDR3 is built from 14 residues.

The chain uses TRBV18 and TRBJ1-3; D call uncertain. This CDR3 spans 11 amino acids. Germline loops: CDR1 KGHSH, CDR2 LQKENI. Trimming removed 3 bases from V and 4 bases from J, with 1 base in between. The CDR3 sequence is CASSPGNTIYF. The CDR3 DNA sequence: TGTGCCAGCTCACCCGGAAACACCATATATTTT. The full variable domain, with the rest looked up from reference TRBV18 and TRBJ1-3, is NAGVMQNPRHLVRRRGQEARLRCSPMKGHSHVYWYRQLPEEGLKFMVYLQKENIIDESGMPKERFSAEFPKEGPSILRIQQVVRGDSAAYFCASSPGNTIYFGEGSWLTVV.

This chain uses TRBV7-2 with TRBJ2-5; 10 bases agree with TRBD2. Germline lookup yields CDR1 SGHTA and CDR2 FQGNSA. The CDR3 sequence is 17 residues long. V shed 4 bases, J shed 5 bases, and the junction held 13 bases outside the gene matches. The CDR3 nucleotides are TGTGCCAGCAGCTCCCTAGGAGCGGGGGGGCCCGGGGAGACCCAGTACTTC. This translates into CASSSLGAGGPGETQYF.

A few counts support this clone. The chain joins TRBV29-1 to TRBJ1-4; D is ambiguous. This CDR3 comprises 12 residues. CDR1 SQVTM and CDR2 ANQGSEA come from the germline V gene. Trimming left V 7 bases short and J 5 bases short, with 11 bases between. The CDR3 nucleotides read TGCAGCGCCGGGAGGGTGAATGAAAAACTGTTTTTT. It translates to CSAGRVNEKLFF.

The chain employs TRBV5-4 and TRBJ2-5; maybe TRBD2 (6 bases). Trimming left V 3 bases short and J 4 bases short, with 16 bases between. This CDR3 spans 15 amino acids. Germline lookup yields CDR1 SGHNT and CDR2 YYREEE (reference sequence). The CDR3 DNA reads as TGTGCCAGCAGCTCCCGCCTTTACGGGGGAGAGACCCAGTACTTC. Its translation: CASSSRLYGGETQYF.

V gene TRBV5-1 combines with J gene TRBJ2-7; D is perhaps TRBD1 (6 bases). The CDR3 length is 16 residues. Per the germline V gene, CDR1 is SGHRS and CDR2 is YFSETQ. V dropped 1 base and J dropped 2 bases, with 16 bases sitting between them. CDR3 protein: CASSLFPTGNPYEQYF. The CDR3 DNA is TGCGCCAGCAGCTTGTTTCCAACAGGGAATCCCTACGAGCAGTACTTC.

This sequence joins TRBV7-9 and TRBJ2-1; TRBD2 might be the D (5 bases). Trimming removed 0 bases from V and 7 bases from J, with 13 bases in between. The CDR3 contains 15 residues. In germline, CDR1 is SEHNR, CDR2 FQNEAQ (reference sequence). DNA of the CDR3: TGTGCCAGCAGCTTAGCGAGGGCAAGGAGAAATGAGCAGTTCTTC. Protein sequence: CASSLARARRNEQFF.

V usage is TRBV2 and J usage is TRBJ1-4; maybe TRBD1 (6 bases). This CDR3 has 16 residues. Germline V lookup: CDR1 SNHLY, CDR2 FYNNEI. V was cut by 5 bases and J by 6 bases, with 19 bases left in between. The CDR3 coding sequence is TGTGCCAGCAGTCCAGGGGTACAGCGGCTCGATGAAAAACTGTTTTTT. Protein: CASSPGVQRLDEKLFF.

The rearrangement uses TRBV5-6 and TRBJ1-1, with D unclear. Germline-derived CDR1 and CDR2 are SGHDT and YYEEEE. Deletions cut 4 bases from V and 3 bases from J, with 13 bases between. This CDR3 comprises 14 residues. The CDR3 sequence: CASSQLGPHTEAFF. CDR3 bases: TGTGCCAGCAGCCAACTAGGGCCCCACACTGAAGCTTTCTTT.

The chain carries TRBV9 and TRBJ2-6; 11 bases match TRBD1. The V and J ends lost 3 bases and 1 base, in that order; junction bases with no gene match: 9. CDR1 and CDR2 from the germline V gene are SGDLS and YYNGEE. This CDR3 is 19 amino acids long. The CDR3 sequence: CASSAPGTGGVSGANVLTF. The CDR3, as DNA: TGTGCCAGCAGCGCCCCCGGGACAGGGGGTGTTTCTGGGGCCAACGTCCTGACTTTC.

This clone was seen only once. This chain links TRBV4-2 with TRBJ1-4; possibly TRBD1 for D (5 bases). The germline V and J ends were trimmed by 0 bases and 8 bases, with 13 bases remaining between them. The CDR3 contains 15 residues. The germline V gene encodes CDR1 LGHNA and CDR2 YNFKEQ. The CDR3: CASSQEPQGVEKLFF. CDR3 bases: TGTGCCAGCAGCCAAGAGCCCCAGGGAGTCGAAAAACTGTTTTTT.

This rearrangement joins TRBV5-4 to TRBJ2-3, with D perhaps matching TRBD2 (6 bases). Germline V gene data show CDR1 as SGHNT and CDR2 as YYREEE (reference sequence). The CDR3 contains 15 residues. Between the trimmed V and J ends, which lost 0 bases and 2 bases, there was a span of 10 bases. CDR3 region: CASSLEAGYTDTQYF. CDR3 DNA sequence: TGTGCCAGCAGCTTGGAGGCGGGGTACACAGATACGCAGTATTTT.

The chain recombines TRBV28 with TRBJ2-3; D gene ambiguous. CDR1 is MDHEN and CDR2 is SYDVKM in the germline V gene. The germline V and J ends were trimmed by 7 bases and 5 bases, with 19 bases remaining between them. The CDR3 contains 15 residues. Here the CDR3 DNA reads TGTGCCAGCATAGGCGGTGGGGTAGGAGTAGATACGCAGTATTTT. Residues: CASIGGGVGVDTQYF.

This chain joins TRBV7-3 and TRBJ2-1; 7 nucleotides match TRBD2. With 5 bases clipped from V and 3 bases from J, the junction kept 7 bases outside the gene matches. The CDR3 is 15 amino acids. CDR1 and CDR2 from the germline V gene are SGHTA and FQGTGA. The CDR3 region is CASSPGSSGYNEQFF. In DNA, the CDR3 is TGTGCCAGCAGCCCCGGGTCTAGCGGCTACAATGAGCAGTTCTTC.

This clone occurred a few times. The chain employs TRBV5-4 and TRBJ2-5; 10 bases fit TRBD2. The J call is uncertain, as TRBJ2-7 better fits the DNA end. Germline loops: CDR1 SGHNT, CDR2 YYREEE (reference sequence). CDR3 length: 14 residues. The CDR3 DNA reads TGTGCCAGCAGCGCAGCGGGAGGGTCCTACGAGCAGTACTTC. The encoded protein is CASSAAGGSYEQYF.

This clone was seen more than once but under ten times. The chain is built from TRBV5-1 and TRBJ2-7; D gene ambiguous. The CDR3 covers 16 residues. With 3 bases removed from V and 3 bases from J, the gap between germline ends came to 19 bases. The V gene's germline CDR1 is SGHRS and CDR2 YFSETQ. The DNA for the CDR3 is TGCGCCAGCAGCTGGGCGAGCCTCCGAAGAGGCTACGAGCAGTACTTC. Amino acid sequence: CASSWASLRRGYEQYF. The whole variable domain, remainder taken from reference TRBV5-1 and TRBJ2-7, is KAGVTQTPRYLIKTRGQQVTLSCSPISGHRSVSWYQQTPGQGLQFLFEYFSETQRNKGNFPGRFSGRQFSNSRSEMNVSTLELGDSALYLCASSWASLRRGYEQYFGPGTRLTVT.

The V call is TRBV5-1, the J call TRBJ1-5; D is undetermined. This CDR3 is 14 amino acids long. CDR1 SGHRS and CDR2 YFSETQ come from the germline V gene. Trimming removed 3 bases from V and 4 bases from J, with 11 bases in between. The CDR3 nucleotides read TGCGCCAGCAGCTCCGTGGCAGGTAATCAGCCCCAGCATTTT. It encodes CASSSVAGNQPQHF.

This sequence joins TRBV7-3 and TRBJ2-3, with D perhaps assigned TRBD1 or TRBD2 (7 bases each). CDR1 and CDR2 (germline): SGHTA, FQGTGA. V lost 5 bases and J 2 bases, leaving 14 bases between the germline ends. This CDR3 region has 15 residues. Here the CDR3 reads CASSLQGGPTDTQYF. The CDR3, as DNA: TGTGCCAGCAGCCTCCAGGGGGGGCCCACAGATACGCAGTATTTT. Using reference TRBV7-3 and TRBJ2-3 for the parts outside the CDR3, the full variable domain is GAGVSQTPSNKVTEKGKYVELRCDPISGHTALYWYRQSLGQGPEFLIYFQGTGAADDSGLPNDRFFAVRPEGSVSTLKIQRTERGDSAVYLCASSLQGGPTDTQYFGPGTRLTVL.

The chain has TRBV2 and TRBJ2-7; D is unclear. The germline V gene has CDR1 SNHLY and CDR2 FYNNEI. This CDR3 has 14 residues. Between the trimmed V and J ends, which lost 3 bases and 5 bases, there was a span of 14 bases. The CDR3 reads CASSDEADSNEQYF. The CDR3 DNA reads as TGTGCCAGCAGTGACGAGGCGGATTCCAACGAGCAGTACTTC. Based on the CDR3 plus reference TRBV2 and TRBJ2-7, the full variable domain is EPEVTQTPSHQVTQMGQEVILRCVPISNHLYFYWYRQILGQKVEFLVSFYNNEISEKSEIFDDQFSVERPDGSNFTLKIRSTKLEDSAMYFCASSDEADSNEQYFGPGTRLTVT.

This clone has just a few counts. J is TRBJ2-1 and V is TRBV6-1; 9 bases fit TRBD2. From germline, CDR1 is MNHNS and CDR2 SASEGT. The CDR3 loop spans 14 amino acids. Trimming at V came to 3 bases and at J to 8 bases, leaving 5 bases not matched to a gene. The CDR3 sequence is CASSEAGGSDEQFF. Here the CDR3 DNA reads TGTGCCAGCAGTGAGGCGGGAGGGTCCGATGAGCAGTTCTTC.

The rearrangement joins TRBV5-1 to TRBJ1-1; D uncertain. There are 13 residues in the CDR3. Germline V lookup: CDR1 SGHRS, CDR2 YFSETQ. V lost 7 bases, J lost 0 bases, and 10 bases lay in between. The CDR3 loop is CASSDGLNTEAFF. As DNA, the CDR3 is TGCGCCAGCTCAGACGGACTGAACACTGAAGCTTTCTTT.

Here the CDR3 DNA reads TGTGCCAGCAGTTCGACTCGGACTTCTAACTACGAGCAGTACTTC. Translating gives CASSSTRTSNYEQYF. The chain joins TRBV6-5 to TRBJ2-7; possibly TRBD2 for D (5 bases). V lost 4 bases to trimming and J lost 3 bases, with 16 bases between them. This CDR3 has 15 amino acids. Looked up from germline, CDR1 is MNHEY and CDR2 is SVGAGI.

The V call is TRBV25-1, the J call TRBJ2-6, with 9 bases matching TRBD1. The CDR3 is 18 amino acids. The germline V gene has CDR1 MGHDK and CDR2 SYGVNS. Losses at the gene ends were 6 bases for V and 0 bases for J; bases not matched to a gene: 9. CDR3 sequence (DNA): TGTGCCAGCAGGGGGAAAGGACAGGGGCCCTCTGGGGCCAACGTCCTGACTTTC. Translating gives CASRGKGQGPSGANVLTF.